One and the same sample provided the 25 T cell receptor beta chains below, sequenced in a study of T-cell reconstitution after alpha-beta-depleted transplantation in children. Preparation of the TCRbeta library was carried out with unique molecular identifiers. TCRdb reanalysed the PCR reads using MiXCR and keeps one entry per CDR3 protein. The table records a few hundred thousand distinct CDR3 sequences, 20% to 30% of them present only once. The sequenced sample was PBMCs, obtained before TCRalphabeta/CD19-depleted stem cell transplant. The receptor set was obtained from a boy under two years old with Wiskott-Aldrich syndrome, due to receive a stem cell transplant.

The V and J genes are TRBV7-6 and TRBJ1-4; maybe TRBD1 (5 bases). The CDR3 is 15 amino acids. The germline V and J ends were trimmed by 3 bases and 2 bases, with 10 bases remaining between them. The V gene's germline CDR1 is SGHVS and CDR2 FNYEAQ. CDR3 in amino acids: CASSFFGGTNEKLFF. The CDR3 DNA reads TGTGCCAGCAGCTTCTTTGGGGGTACTAATGAAAAACTGTTTTTT.

This clonotype was picked up one time. The chain carries TRBV7-2 and TRBJ1-5; the match to TRBD1 covers 8 bases. Germline-derived CDR1 and CDR2 are SGHTA and FQGNSA. V lost 0 bases to trimming and J lost 6 bases; unmatched junction nucleotides: 4. The CDR3 totals 15 residues. The CDR3 region is CASSLAQGDTQPQHF. The CDR3 DNA is TGTGCCAGCAGCTTAGCACAGGGGGATACTCAGCCCCAGCATTTT.

There are a few counts of this clonotype. This chain connects TRBV12-3 or TRBV12-4 to TRBJ1-1; D gene uncertain. The CDR3 covers 13 residues. V gave up 6 bases and J gave up 4 bases, with 12 bases separating them. CDR3 bases: TGTGCCAGCAGAAGGGAGTTTGGCACTGAAGCTTTCTTT. Translating it yields CASRREFGTEAFF.

The gene calls are TRBV18 and TRBJ2-3; TRBD2 is a possible D gene (5 bases). Germline V gene lookup returns CDR1 KGHSH and CDR2 LQKENI. CDR3 length: 15 residues. The V end lost 1 base, the J end lost 0 bases, and 8 bases lay between the germline ends. CDR3 bases: TGTGCCAGCTCACCACAGCGGACTAGCACAGATACGCAGTATTTT. Protein product: CASSPQRTSTDTQYF.

In its sample, this clonotype was seen a few times. V is TRBV7-9 and J is TRBJ2-1; 9 bases are shared with TRBD2. CDR1 is SEHNR and CDR2 is FQNEAQ in the germline V gene (reference sequence). J was trimmed by 12 bases and V by 5 bases; bases with no gene match: 14. The CDR3 length is 15 residues. The DNA of the CDR3 is TGTGCCAGCAGCCTAGGAGTAGCGGGAGAAATTTGGCAGTTCTTC. As protein: CASSLGVAGEIWQFF.

V gene TRBV3-1 combines with J gene TRBJ2-7; no definite D call. V shed 6 bases and J shed 6 bases, with 15 bases lying between them. CDR1 and CDR2 from the germline V gene are LGHDT and YNNKEL (reference sequence). This CDR3 has 13 amino acids. CDR3 amino acids: CASSPISRPEQYF. CDR3 nucleotides: TGTGCCAGCAGTCCTATCAGCAGACCCGAGCAGTACTTC.

This clonotype was seen a few times. J is TRBJ1-6 and V is TRBV6-5; TRBD1 might be the D (5 bases). V was shortened by 0 bases and J by 14 bases, with 17 bases between the two germline ends. CDR1 is MNHEY and CDR2 is SVGAGI in the germline V gene. This CDR3 has 15 residues. DNA of the CDR3: TGTGCCAGCAGTTACTCGGGGACTGCCGGAGTCACCCTCCACTTT. This translates into CASSYSGTAGVTLHF.

This clonotype has a handful of counts. V is TRBV6-2 or TRBV6-3 and J is TRBJ2-7; either TRBD1 or TRBD2 may fit D (5 bases each). This CDR3 region has 16 residues. Trimming pared 7 bases from V and 4 bases from J, leaving 23 bases between. Germline lookup yields CDR1 MNHEY and CDR2 SVGEGT. The CDR3 protein is CASTYRPDEGRYEQYF. CDR3 nucleotides: TGTGCCAGCACCTACCGCCCAGACGAGGGGAGATACGAGCAGTACTTC.

This clonotype was counted only a few times. This chain connects TRBV12-3 or TRBV12-4 to TRBJ2-1; 7 positions match TRBD2. CDR3 size: 15 residues. J gave up 7 bases and V 4 bases, and 10 bases lay outside the gene matches. CDR3 nucleotide sequence: TGTGCCAGCAGTTCCACCCCTAGCGGCGGAAATGAGCAGTTCTTC. It codes for CASSSTPSGGNEQFF.

As DNA, the CDR3 is TGCGCCAGCAGCTTCCTTGAAGGGGGAGTGAGGGAGCAGTACTTC. Translating it yields CASSFLEGGVREQYF. The chain is built from TRBV5-1 and TRBJ2-7, with D possibly TRBD1 on 6 matching bases. Germline V CDR1 and CDR2: SGHRS, YFSETQ. The CDR3 covers 15 residues. Trimming cost V 2 bases and J 7 bases, with 19 bases left between them.

The chain has TRBV11-2 and TRBJ2-1; 9 nucleotides agree with TRBD2. The CDR3 runs to 16 residues. CDR1 SGHAT and CDR2 FQNNGV come from the germline V gene. V lost 0 bases to trimming and J lost 4 bases; unmatched junction nucleotides: 4. This chain's CDR3 is CASSLESGRTYNEQFF. CDR3 nucleotides: TGTGCCAGCAGCTTAGAGAGCGGGAGGACTTACAATGAGCAGTTCTTC.

The J gene is TRBJ2-5, the V gene TRBV7-9; no clear D gene. The V gene's germline CDR1 is SEHNR and CDR2 FQNEAQ (reference sequence). This CDR3 contains 17 residues. Trimming stripped 2 bases from V and 2 bases from J, with 18 bases between. CDR3 sequence reads: CASSLKVVATPQETQYF. CDR3 nucleotide sequence: TGTGCCAGCAGCTTAAAGGTCGTGGCTACGCCACAAGAGACCCAGTACTTC.

This clonotype was counted a single time. In DNA, the CDR3 is TGCGCCAGCAGCATAAAGGGGGGTACGCAGTATTTT. This encodes CASSIKGGTQYF. This chain links TRBV5-1 with TRBJ2-3; the D gene could be TRBD1 or TRBD2 (6 bases each). The CDR3 runs 12 residues. Trimming shortened V by 4 bases and J by 8 bases, and 11 bases separated the two germline ends. Looked up from germline, CDR1 is SGHRS and CDR2 is YFSETQ.

This clonotype appeared many times. This chain joins TRBV5-1 and TRBJ2-2; TRBD1 matches at 11 bases. The V gene's germline CDR1 is SGHRS and CDR2 YFSETQ. Germline trimming cut 3 bases from V and 6 bases from J; bases unmatched to any gene: 4. The CDR3 loop spans 15 amino acids. The CDR3 nucleotides are TGCGCCAGCAGCTCGAGGGGACAGGGGGCCGGGGAGCTGTTTTTT. It codes for CASSSRGQGAGELFF.

The J gene is TRBJ2-1, the V gene TRBV7-9; the match to TRBD1 covers 8 bases. CDR1 is SEHNR and CDR2 is FQNEAQ in the germline V gene (reference sequence). CDR3 length: 15 residues. The junction had 11 bases not matched to a gene; V was cut back by 5 bases and J by 8 bases. The CDR3: CASSRRTGLKDEQFF. The CDR3 DNA follows: TGTGCCAGCAGCCGACGGACAGGGTTGAAGGATGAGCAGTTCTTC.

The V gene is TRBV27, the J gene TRBJ2-7, with 8 bases lining up with TRBD1. From germline, CDR1 is MNHEY and CDR2 SMNVEV (reference sequence). The trim removed 4 bases at V and 2 bases at J, leaving 4 bases unmatched. This CDR3 has 14 amino acids. The CDR3: CASSSTGEAYEQYF. In DNA form, the CDR3 reads TGTGCCAGCAGTTCGACAGGGGAGGCCTACGAGCAGTACTTC.

This clonotype was detected ten times or more. The J gene is TRBJ2-5, the V gene TRBV5-6; weak D call: TRBD1 (5 bases). Trimming shortened V by 1 base and J by 4 bases, and 8 bases separated the two germline ends. Germline values: CDR1 SGHDT, CDR2 YYEEEE. The CDR3 sequence is 13 residues long. The CDR3 DNA is TGTGCCAGCAGCTTGCGTAGGGGAGAGACCCAGTACTTC. Its translation: CASSLRRGETQYF. Drawing the rest from reference TRBV5-6 and TRBJ2-5, the complete variable domain is DAGVTQSPTHLIKTRGQQVTLRCSPKSGHDTVSWYQQALGQGPQFIFQYYEEEERQRGNFPDRFSGHQFPNYSSELNVNALLLGDSALYLCASSLRRGETQYFGPGTRLLVL.

This clonotype was seen more than once but under ten times. The chain couples TRBV6-2 or TRBV6-3 to TRBJ2-2; no firm D call. In germline, CDR1 is MNHEY, CDR2 SVGEGT. The CDR3 totals 14 residues. The V gene lost 7 bases and the J gene lost 6 bases, with 15 bases spanning the gap. The CDR3 nucleotides read TGTGCCAGCAAAAGGACGCGCCCGTCCGGGGAGCTGTTTTTT. Translation: CASKRTRPSGELFF.

This clonotype was counted between two and nine times. The chain links TRBV28 to TRBJ1-1; D gene unclear. Looked up from germline, CDR1 is MDHEN and CDR2 is SYDVKM. V was trimmed by 7 bases and J by 6 bases, leaving 15 bases between them. The CDR3 covers 13 residues. The CDR3 nucleotides read TGTGCCAGCAATAAGGCCCCAGGATCTGAAGCTTTCTTT. Protein sequence: CASNKAPGSEAFF.

This clonotype was recorded a few times. The chain joins TRBV28 to TRBJ2-5, with D possibly being TRBD1 (5 bases). Per germline, CDR1 MDHEN and CDR2 SYDVKM. Trimming took 2 bases from V and 5 from J, leaving 15 bases between them. This CDR3 region has 15 residues. The CDR3: CASSLIGALSETQYF. The DNA for the CDR3 is TGTGCCAGCAGTTTAATAGGGGCCCTGAGCGAGACCCAGTACTTC.

This chain uses TRBV6-5 with TRBJ2-7, with D tentatively TRBD1 (6 bases). V was pared by 6 bases and J by 8 bases, with 11 bases between. Germline CDR1 reads MNHEY; CDR2 reads SVGAGI. The CDR3 is 11 amino acids. The CDR3 reads CASSNRVQQYF. CDR3 bases: TGTGCCAGCAGCAACAGGGTTCAGCAGTACTTC.

The CDR3 protein is CAISESIIEREVYNEQFF. The CDR3 nucleotides read TGTGCCATCAGTGAGTCGATAATTGAGCGGGAGGTCTACAATGAGCAGTTCTTC. This chain links TRBV10-3 with TRBJ2-1; 9 bases line up with TRBD2. This CDR3 region has 18 residues. CDR1 and CDR2 from the germline V gene are ENHRY and SYGVKD. With 0 bases clipped from V and 3 bases from J, the junction kept 9 bases outside the gene matches.

CDR3 protein: CSVGGGSNQPQHF. CDR3 coding DNA: TGCAGCGTTGGGGGGGGAAGCAATCAGCCCCAGCATTTT. J is TRBJ1-5 and V is TRBV29-1; possible D gene TRBD1, 5 bases. V lost 4 bases to trimming and J lost 1 base, with 8 bases between them. From germline, CDR1 is SQVTM and CDR2 ANQGSEA. The CDR3 totals 13 residues. Supplemented by reference TRBV29-1 and TRBJ1-5, the full variable domain reads SAVISQKPSRDICQRGTSLTIQCQVDSQVTMMFWYRQQPGQSLTLIATANQGSEATYESGFVIDKFPISRPNLTFSTLTVSNMSPEDSSIYLCSVGGGSNQPQHFGDGTRLSIL.

Only a few counts were recorded for this clonotype. The chain employs TRBV11-2 and TRBJ2-4; 8 nucleotides agree with TRBD2. The CDR3 covers 15 residues. Germline V gene lookup returns CDR1 SGHAT and CDR2 FQNNGV. The V gene end was trimmed by 8 bases and the J gene end by 4 bases; junction bases not matched to a gene: 10. Written as DNA, the CDR3 is TGTGCCAGCGACAGGTCGGGACTAGGAAAAAACATTCAGTACTTC. Translating gives CASDRSGLGKNIQYF.

V and J are TRBV4-1 and TRBJ2-7; 11 nucleotides line up with TRBD2. The junction had 10 bases not matched to a gene; V was cut back by 0 bases and J by 6 bases. CDR1 and CDR2 from the germline V gene are MGHRA and YSYEKL. The CDR3 is made up of 17 amino acids. CDR3 DNA: TGCGCCAGCAGCCAAGAAGGATCTAGCGGGAGGTTAGCCGAGCAGTACTTC. This translates into CASSQEGSSGRLAEQYF.